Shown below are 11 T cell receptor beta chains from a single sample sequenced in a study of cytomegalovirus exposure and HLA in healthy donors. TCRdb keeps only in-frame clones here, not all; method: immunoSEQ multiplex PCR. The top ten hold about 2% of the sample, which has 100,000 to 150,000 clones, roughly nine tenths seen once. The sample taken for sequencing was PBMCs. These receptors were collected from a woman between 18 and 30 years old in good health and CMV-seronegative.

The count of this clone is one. The CDR3 reads CASRLQIPTEAFF. CDR3 bases: TGTGCCAGCAGATTACAGATACCGACTGAAGCTTTCTTT. The chain has TRBV2 and TRBJ1-1; D gene unclear. V lost 6 bases and J lost 5, with 13 bases in between. Germline loops: CDR1 SNHLY, CDR2 FYNNEI. This CDR3 has 13 amino acids.

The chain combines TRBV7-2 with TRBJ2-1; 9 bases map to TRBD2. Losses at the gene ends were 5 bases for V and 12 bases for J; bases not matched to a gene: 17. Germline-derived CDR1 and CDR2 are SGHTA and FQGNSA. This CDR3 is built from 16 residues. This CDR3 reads CASSPDGAGGPPGQFF. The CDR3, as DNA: TGTGCCAGCAGCCCCGATGGAGCGGGAGGTCCTCCGGGGCAGTTCTTC.

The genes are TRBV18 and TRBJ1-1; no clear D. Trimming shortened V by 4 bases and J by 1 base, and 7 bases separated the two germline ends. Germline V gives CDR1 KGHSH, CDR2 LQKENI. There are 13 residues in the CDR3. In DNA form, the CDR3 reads TGTGCCAGCTCACAACAAACGAACACTGAAGCTTTCTTT. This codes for CASSQQTNTEAFF.

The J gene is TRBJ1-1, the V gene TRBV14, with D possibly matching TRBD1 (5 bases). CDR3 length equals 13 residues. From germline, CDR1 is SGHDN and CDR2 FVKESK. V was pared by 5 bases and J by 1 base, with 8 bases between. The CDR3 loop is CASSATGNTEAFF. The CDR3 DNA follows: TGTGCCAGCAGCGCAACAGGGAACACTGAAGCTTTCTTT.

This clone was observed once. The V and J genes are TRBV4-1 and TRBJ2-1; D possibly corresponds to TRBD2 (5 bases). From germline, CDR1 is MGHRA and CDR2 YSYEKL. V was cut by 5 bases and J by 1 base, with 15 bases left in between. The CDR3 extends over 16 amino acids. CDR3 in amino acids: CASSNLASGSYNEQFF. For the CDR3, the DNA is TGCGCCAGCAGCAATTTAGCGTCTGGGTCCTACAATGAGCAGTTCTTC.

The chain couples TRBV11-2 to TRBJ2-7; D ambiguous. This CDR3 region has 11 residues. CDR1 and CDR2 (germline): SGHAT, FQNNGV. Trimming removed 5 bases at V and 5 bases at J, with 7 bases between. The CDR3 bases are TGTGCCAGCAGCGATTCAGACGAGCAGTACTTC. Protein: CASSDSDEQYF.

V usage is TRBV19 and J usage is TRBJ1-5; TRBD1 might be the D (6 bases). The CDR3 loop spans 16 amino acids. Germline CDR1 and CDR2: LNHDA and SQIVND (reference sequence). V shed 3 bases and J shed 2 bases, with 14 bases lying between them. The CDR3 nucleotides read TGTGCCAGTAGTATCCAGGGGTCGGTCGGCAATCAGCCCCAGCATTTT. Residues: CASSIQGSVGNQPQHF.

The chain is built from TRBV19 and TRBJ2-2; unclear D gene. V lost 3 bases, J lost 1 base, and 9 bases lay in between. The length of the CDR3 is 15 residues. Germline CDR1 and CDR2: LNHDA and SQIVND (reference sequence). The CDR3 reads CASSISAGNTGELFF. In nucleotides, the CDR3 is TGTGCCAGTAGTATCAGTGCAGGGAACACCGGGGAGCTGTTTTTT.

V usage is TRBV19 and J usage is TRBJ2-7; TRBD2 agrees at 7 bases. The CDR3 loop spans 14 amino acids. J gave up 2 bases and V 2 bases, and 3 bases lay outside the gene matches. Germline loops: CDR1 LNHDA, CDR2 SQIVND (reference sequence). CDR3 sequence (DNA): TGTGCCAGTAGTATATCGGGAGGACCCTACGAGCAGTACTTC. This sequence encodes CASSISGGPYEQYF.

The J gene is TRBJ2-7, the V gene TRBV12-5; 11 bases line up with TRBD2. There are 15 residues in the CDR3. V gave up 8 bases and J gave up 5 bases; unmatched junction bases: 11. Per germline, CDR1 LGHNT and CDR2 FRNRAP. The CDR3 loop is CASRPFTSGSHEQYF. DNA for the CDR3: TGTGCTAGTCGCCCATTCACTAGCGGGAGCCACGAGCAGTACTTC.

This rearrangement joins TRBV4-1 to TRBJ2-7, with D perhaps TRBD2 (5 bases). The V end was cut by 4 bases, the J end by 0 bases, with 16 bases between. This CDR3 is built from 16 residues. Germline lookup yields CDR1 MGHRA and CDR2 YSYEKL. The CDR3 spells CASSPTASGLSYEQYF. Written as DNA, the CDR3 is TGCGCCAGCAGCCCTACGGCCAGCGGCCTCTCCTACGAGCAGTACTTC.